This is a list of T cell receptor beta chains from one sample in a study of spatial heterogeneity in lung cancer. Via MiXCR, TCRdb re-called the 5' RACE reads, giving one row per CDR3 protein. This table holds over 85,000 distinct CDR3 sequences, just under 20% found once. Sequenced material: PBMCs, taken at follow-up. The receptors originated from a male donor with early-stage non-small cell lung cancer. The CDR3 runs from the conserved cysteine through the conserved F or W. A D gene is named only where the DNA matches it firmly. Clone size, where shown, is once, few, many, or a class for clones that have expanded.

TRBV20-1	NA	NA	TRBJ1-4	TGCAGTGCATGGGCGGGGCCGGATAATGAAAAACTGTTTTTT	CSAWAGPDNEKLFF
TRBV2	few	NA	TRBJ1-2	TGTGCCAGCAGCCTCCCTTCAAGGCCTGGCTACACCTTC	CASSLPSRPGYTF
TRBV7-9	NA	NA	TRBJ2-3	TGTGCCAGCAGCTCTTCGACTGTAACAGATACGCAGTATTTT	CASSSSTVTDTQYF
TRBV5-5	few	NA	TRBJ2-1	TGTGCCAGCAGCGTGGACTACACCTTCTCCTACAATGAGCAGTTCTTC	CASSVDYTFSYNEQFF
TRBV24-1	many	NA	TRBJ2-3	TGTGCCACCAGTGATGGAGCGACCACTAGCACAGATACGCAGTATTTT	CATSDGATTSTDTQYF
TRBV5-1	NA	NA	TRBJ2-5	TGCGCCAGCAGCTTGGGGGCAGACCAAGAGACCCAGTACTTC	CASSLGADQETQYF
TRBV27	many	NA	TRBJ1-6	TGTGCCAGCACCTCCGGGACCTATAATTCACCCCTCCACTTT	CASTSGTYNSPLHF
TRBV3-1	few	NA	TRBJ2-7	TGTGCCAGCAGCCAGCGGGATTTATCAGAGCAGTACTTC	CASSQRDLSEQYF
TRBV4-3	few	NA	TRBJ1-6	TGCGCCAGCAGCCAAAACCCGGGGGGAGGTAATTCACCCCTCCACTTT	CASSQNPGGGNSPLHF
TRBV4-2	many	NA	TRBJ2-2	TGTGCCAGCAGCCAAGATGCCGTCGCCGGGGAGCTGTTTTTT	CASSQDAVAGELFF
TRBV18	NA	NA	TRBJ2-1	TGTGCCAGCTCACCTTCCTGGGACTCCTACAATGAGCAGTTCTTC	CASSPSWDSYNEQFF
TRBV4-3	many	NA	TRBJ2-6	TGCGCCAGCAGCCAAGACTCCGTCTCTGGGGCCAACGTCCTGACTTTC	CASSQDSVSGANVLTF
TRBV29-1	few	NA	TRBJ2-1	TGCAGCGTTGAAGGGATGGATAGTCAGTTCTTC	CSVEGMDSQFF
TRBV5-1	NA	TRBD1	TRBJ2-1	TGCGCCAGCAAGGCAGGGGGCTTCGATGAGCAGTTCTTC	CASKAGGFDEQFF
TRBV7-3	NA	TRBD2	TRBJ2-5	TGTGCCAGCAGCTTAGGGACTAGCGGGAAAGAGACCCAGTGCTTC	CASSLGTSGKETQCF
TRBV24-1	few	TRBD1	TRBJ1-2	TGTGCCACCAGTGACTCGGGACAGGGGAGAAATGGCTACACCTTC	CATSDSGQGRNGYTF
TRBV19	NA	NA	TRBJ2-1	TGTGCCAGTAGTCCCTCGTCGGATGAGCAGTTCTTC	CASSPSSDEQFF
TRBV3-1	few	NA	TRBJ1-2	TGTGCCAGCAGCCTGATCTCACAGGAGATCTACACCTTC	CASSLISQEIYTF
TRBV6-2/TRBV6-3	many	TRBD1	TRBJ1-5	TGTGCCAGCAGACCCAGGACAGGGGTGCATCAGCCCCAGCATTTT	CASRPRTGVHQPQHF
TRBV7-2	NA	NA	TRBJ2-5	TGTGCCAGCAGCTTGGGGGCCGGGGGCCGGAAAGAGACCCAGTACTTC	CASSLGAGGRKETQYF
TRBV11-2	many	NA	TRBJ2-1	TGTGCCAGCAGCTCAGTTCAACAGTTCTTC	CASSSVQQFF
TRBV5-6	NA	TRBD2	TRBJ2-7	TGTGCCAGCAGCCCTTCAGTAGCGGGAGAATATAGGGAGCAGTACTTC	CASSPSVAGEYREQYF
TRBV7-2	few	NA	TRBJ2-3	TGTGCCAGCAGCTCCCAGGGGTATGGTACGCAGTATTTT	CASSSQGYGTQYF
TRBV4-1	NA	TRBD1	TRBJ1-2	TGCGCCAGCAGCCAAGGGGACAGAGCCTATGGCTACACCTTC	CASSQGDRAYGYTF
TRBV19	few	TRBD2	TRBJ2-5	TGTGCCAGTAGTATTCTCGGGGGGGATCAAGAGACCCAGTACTTC	CASSILGGDQETQYF
TRBV29-1	few	TRBD1	TRBJ1-1	TGCAGCGCTGTAACAGGGGGCACTGAAGCTTTCTTT	CSAVTGGTEAFF
TRBV4-1	NA	NA	TRBJ2-3	TGCGCCAGCAGCCCTGGGGGTCTCACAGATACGCAGTATTTT	CASSPGGLTDTQYF
TRBV2	NA	NA	TRBJ2-6	TGTGCCAGCATCCCGGACGGAGGGTCAGCTAGTGGGGCCAACGTCCTGACTTTC	CASIPDGGSASGANVLTF